This T cell receptor beta chain was found in a study of T cells expressing NK-cell markers. The CDR3 consists of 14 residues. Germline assignment: CDR1 DFQATT and CDR2 SNEGSKA (reference sequence). For each CDR3 protein, TCRdb gives one entry from its re-call of the 5' RACE reads, without DNA. The listing contains 400,000 to 500,000 distinct CDR3 sequences. Sequencing was performed on blood T cells: a sorted CD56 or NKG2C T cell subset, CD4+ or CD8+ T cells, or bulk PBMC T cells (not recorded which). V and J are TRBV20-1 and TRBJ2-3; TCRdb designates TRBD2, a call that cannot be tested without DNA. This TCR was sampled from a woman aged 18 to 75 in good health. The CDR3 protein is CSARLAGNTDTQYF.